These 30 T cell receptor beta chains were sequenced from one sample in a study of tumor-infiltrating lymphocytes in primary liver carcinoma. Between about 18 and 33 mg of unsorted bulk tissue served as the source from which RNA and DNA were co-extracted. TCR beta cDNA was reverse-transcribed from approximately 0.45 ug of total RNA. The reaction used a constant-region primer and ProtoScript II reverse transcriptase. Employing slightly modified ARM-PCR, three nested multiplex PCR rounds were run, and these gave rise to the TCR beta libraries. In the first two PCR rounds, TRBV1-TRBV30 forward primers were paired with a C-beta reverse primer, and each round lasted roughly 10 cycles. TCRdb itself ran the multiplex PCR reads through MiXCR, one entry per CDR3 protein. Here the sample spans 85,000 to 100,000 distinct CDR3 sequences, 68% being singletons. Material: tumor-adjacent normal liver tissue. Source of these receptors: a man in his forties or fifties with primary liver carcinoma and hepatitis B virus infection.

This clonotype was picked up many times. The rearrangement joins TRBV28 to TRBJ2-5; D may match TRBD1 or TRBD2 (5 bases each). With 6 bases removed from V and 0 bases from J, the gap between germline ends came to 11 bases. This CDR3 comprises 14 residues. The V gene's germline CDR1 is MDHEN and CDR2 SYDVKM. CDR3: CASRGPTNQETQYF. CDR3 bases: TGTGCCAGCAGGGGACCAACCAACCAAGAGACCCAGTACTTC.

As for this clonotype: Relative to the germline gene, one junction end is altered; a read error may explain this. CDR3 DNA sequence: TGCGCCAGCAGACCCCTGACAGGGGAAGCTCTCTTT. Its translation: CASRPLTGEALF. The gene calls are TRBV5-1 and TRBJ1-1, with 8 bases fitting TRBD1. This CDR3 contains 12 residues. From germline, CDR1 is SGHRS and CDR2 YFSETQ.

This clonotype turned up a few times. The rearrangement links TRBV6-5 to TRBJ2-7; D possibly corresponds to TRBD1 (6 bases). V gave up 6 bases and J gave up 4 bases, with 13 bases separating them. The germline V gene has CDR1 MNHEY and CDR2 SVGAGI. This CDR3 spans 13 amino acids. The CDR3, as DNA: TGTGCCAGCAGCCCCGGGACAAGATACGAGCAGTACTTC. Amino acids: CASSPGTRYEQYF.

Of note for this clonotype: This clone may be a read error of a much larger clone one base away. V usage is TRBV2 and J usage is TRBJ2-7, with D perhaps TRBD1 (5 bases). This CDR3 has 13 amino acids. The V gene's germline CDR1 is SNHLY and CDR2 FYNNEI. DNA of the CDR3: TGTGCGAGCGCCGTGACAGTTCACTACGAGCAGTACTTC. The encoded protein is CASAVTVHYEQYF. The whole variable domain, remainder taken from reference TRBV2 and TRBJ2-7, is EPEVTQTPSHQVTQMGQEVILRCVPISNHLYFYWYRQILGQKVEFLVSFYNNEISEKSEIFDDQFSVERPDGSNFTLKIRSTKLEDSAMYFCASAVTVHYEQYFGPGTRLTVT.

Turning to this clonotype: The conserved phenylalanine or tryptophan normally closing the CDR3 is absent here, so this likely arose from a read error. The V call is TRBV7-8, the J call TRBJ1-5; no clear D. The CDR3 spans 15 residues. V lost 1 base, J lost 10 bases, and 17 bases lay in between. The V gene's germline CDR1 is SGHVS and CDR2 FQNEAQ. DNA for the CDR3: TGTGCCAGCAGCTTAGATTGGGGTCGAGAACAACCCCAGCATATT. Protein product: CASSLDWGREQPQHI.

Note on this clonotype: It may be a read error: a sequence one base away is much more abundant. This rearrangement joins TRBV10-3 to TRBJ2-3, with 9 bases lining up with TRBD2. The CDR3 is made up of 17 amino acids. The germline V gene has CDR1 ENHRY and CDR2 SYGVKD. The CDR3 is CTISESLVAGVVDTQYF. In nucleotides, the CDR3 is TGTACCATCAGTGAGTCATTAGTAGCGGGAGTTGTAGATACGCAGTATTTT.

As regards this clonotype: One end of the junction varies from germline; a read error may be responsible. The chain links TRBV4-1 to TRBJ2-3; no clear D gene. Germline assignment: CDR1 MGHRA and CDR2 YSYEKL. The CDR3 has 16 amino acids. This CDR3 reads CASSSHSLVTADTHYF. In nucleotides, the CDR3 is TGCGCCAGCAGTTCGCACTCCTTAGTAACGGCAGATACGCATTATTTT.

This clonotype was seen once. The missing conserved phenylalanine or tryptophan at the end of this CDR3 makes a read error likely. This chain links TRBV11-2 with TRBJ2-7, with a tentative D call TRBD2 (5 bases). This CDR3 region has 14 residues. Looked up from germline, CDR1 is SGHAT and CDR2 is FQNNGV. V was clipped by 2 bases and J by 1 base, with 9 bases between them. The CDR3 coding sequence is TGTGCCAGCAGCTTAAGCGGATTATCCTACGAGCAGTACATC. Protein sequence: CASSLSGLSYEQYI.

About this clonotype itself: The junction departs from germline at one end; a sequencing error may be responsible. The chain combines TRBV12-3 or TRBV12-4 with TRBJ2-1; the D is unclear. This CDR3 is built from 12 residues. DNA of the CDR3: TGTACCAGCAGTTTACCGATCCTTGAACAGTTCTTC. This gives the protein CTSSLPILEQFF.

This clonotype was observed a few times. This chain connects TRBV5-1 to TRBJ2-3, with TRBD1 as a possible D gene (6 bases). Trimming pared 0 bases from V and 3 bases from J, leaving 11 bases between. In germline, CDR1 is SGHRS, CDR2 YFSETQ. The CDR3 consists of 15 residues. In DNA, the CDR3 is TGCGCCAGCAGCTTGGTACAGGGTGAGACAGATACGCAGTATTTT. It codes for CASSLVQGETDTQYF.

For this clonotype: The final CDR3 position lacks the conserved phenylalanine or tryptophan, pointing to a likely read error. V gene TRBV11-2 combines with J gene TRBJ2-3; 8 bases fit TRBD2. The CDR3 has 17 residues. The germline V gene has CDR1 SGHAT and CDR2 FQNNGV. As DNA, the CDR3 is TGTGTCAGCAGCTCCGTAAGGACTAGCATGGTCACAGATACGCAGTATTAT. It encodes CVSSSVRTSMVTDTQYY.

As for this clonotype: The CDR3 does not end in the conserved phenylalanine or tryptophan, so this is likely a read error. The CDR3: CASNLRVGQGINQPQHL. As DNA, the CDR3 is TGTGCCAGCAACTTGAGGGTGGGACAGGGAATCAATCAGCCCCAGCATCTT. The V gene is TRBV5-5, the J gene TRBJ1-5, with TRBD1 matching 9 bases. Per germline, CDR1 SGHKS and CDR2 YYEKEE (reference sequence). The CDR3 sequence is 17 residues long.

The chain recombines TRBV28 with TRBJ2-3, with 8 bases aligning to TRBD1. There are 20 residues in the CDR3. The junction had 22 bases not matched to a gene; V was cut back by 8 bases and J by 0 bases. CDR1 and CDR2 (germline): MDHEN, SYDVKM. The CDR3 region is CASLPPGQAARGTSTDTQYF. CDR3 nucleotide sequence: TGTGCCAGCCTTCCACCGGGACAGGCTGCCAGGGGAACTAGCACAGATACGCAGTATTTT.

This chain joins TRBV6-4 and TRBJ2-3; 7 bases agree with TRBD2. The ends lost 1 base at V and 0 bases at J; junction bases unmatched: 1. Germline V gene sequence: CDR1 MRHNA, CDR2 SNTAGT. This CDR3 spans 15 amino acids. In nucleotides, the CDR3 is TGTGCCAGCAGTGACTGTAGCGGGAGCACAGATACGCAGTATTTT. Amino acid sequence: CASSDCSGSTDTQYF.

On this clonotype: The junction shows a germline mismatch at one end, possibly a read error. The chain couples TRBV6-1 to TRBJ1-5, with D hard to call. Germline loops: CDR1 MNHNS, CDR2 SASEGT. The CDR3 totals 13 residues. The CDR3 nucleotides read TGTGTCAGCAGTGCAGGTGAGAATCAGTCCCAGCATTTT. Protein: CVSSAGENQSQHF.

Remarks on this clonotype: The junction shows a germline mismatch at one end, possibly a read error. The chain couples TRBV6-5 to TRBJ2-3; D possibly corresponds to TRBD2 (6 bases). Looked up from germline, CDR1 is MNHEY and CDR2 is SVGAGI. This CDR3 spans 15 amino acids. DNA of the CDR3: TGCGCCAGCAGTTACTCGGGGCTAGCGCCCGATACGCAGTATTTT. Translated: CASSYSGLAPDTQYF.

About this clonotype: One end of the junction varies from germline; a read error may be responsible. The chain recombines TRBV29-1 with TRBJ1-3; D is possibly TRBD1 (5 bases). This CDR3 comprises 14 residues. Germline CDR1 SQVTM, CDR2 ANQGSEA. The CDR3 loop is CSVGGTVSGNIIYF. The CDR3, as DNA: TGCAGCGTGGGGGGGACGGTCTCTGGAAACATCATATATTTT.

As to this clonotype: The junction and the germline gene differ at one end; a read error may be behind it. The chain carries TRBV4-2 and TRBJ2-1; D is perhaps TRBD2 (6 bases). Germline CDR1 reads LGHNA; CDR2 reads YNFKEQ. CDR3 size: 16 residues. The CDR3 bases are TGTGGCAGCAGCCAGGCGGGGACCAGCGTCTACAATGAGCAGTTCTTC. It yields the protein CGSSQAGTSVYNEQFF.

Remarks on this clonotype: A much larger clone sits a single nucleotide away, making a read error possible. V usage is TRBV14 and J usage is TRBJ2-2; 7 bases are a match to TRBD1. This CDR3 contains 15 residues. Looked up from germline, CDR1 is SGHDN and CDR2 is FVKESK. J was trimmed by 6 bases and V by 5 bases; bases with no gene match: 9. The DNA of the CDR3 is TGTGCCAGCAGCATCACAGGGGCTTCGGCCGGGGAGCTGTTTTTT. The encoded protein is CASSITGASAGELFF.

V gene TRBV11-2 combines with J gene TRBJ2-7; a possible D gene is TRBD2 (5 bases). Looked up from germline, CDR1 is SGHAT and CDR2 is FQNNGV. The length of the CDR3 is 14 residues. The CDR3 is CTSTLEYRDYEQYF. The CDR3 DNA reads TGTACAAGCACCCTAGAGTACCGGGACTACGAGCAGTACTTC.

This chain uses TRBV6-5 with TRBJ2-7; D tentatively reads TRBD1 or TRBD2 (5 bases each). The germline V gene encodes CDR1 MNHEY and CDR2 SVGAGI. The CDR3 has 16 residues. Trimming shortened V by 7 bases and J by 2 bases, and 21 bases separated the two germline ends. The CDR3 spells CASNPWTWDRPYEQYF. DNA of the CDR3: TGTGCCAGCAATCCATGGACGTGGGACCGCCCCTACGAGCAGTACTTC.

As regards this clonotype: A junction end diverges from the germline sequence, so it may reflect a read error. This chain connects TRBV12-3 or TRBV12-4 to TRBJ2-5; no clear D. CDR3 length: 13 residues. The CDR3 sequence: CASGPPGVETRYF. Written as DNA, the CDR3 is TGTGCCAGCGGACCCCCGGGTGTGGAGACCCGGTACTTC.

As to this clonotype: Just one base apart from a much larger clone, this may be a read error. This chain connects TRBV7-8 to TRBJ1-2; D is unresolved. The CDR3 totals 12 residues. The ends were cut back, 3 bases at V and 9 bases at J, with 11 bases in the middle. Germline V lookup: CDR1 SGHVS, CDR2 FQNEAQ. CDR3 loop: CASSLIGSSYTF. As DNA, the CDR3 is TGTGCCAGCAGCTTGATAGGGAGTAGCTACACCTTC. The full variable domain, with the rest looked up from reference TRBV7-8 and TRBJ1-2, is GAGVSQSPRYKVAKRGQDVALRCDPISGHVSLFWYQQALGQGPEFLTYFQNEAQLDKSGLPSDRFFAERPEGSVSTLKIQRTQQEDSAVYLCASSLIGSSYTFGSGTRLTVV.

The chain couples TRBV28 to TRBJ2-5; maybe TRBD2 (6 bases). This CDR3 has 15 residues. Germline V gene lookup returns CDR1 MDHEN and CDR2 SYDVKM. Trimming shortened V by 3 bases and J by 5 bases, and 16 bases separated the two germline ends. For the CDR3, the DNA is TGTGCCAGCAGTTTCCTCCGGGGGAGTGGGGAGACCCAGTACTTC. This encodes CASSFLRGSGETQYF.

This clonotype was counted many times. The chain couples TRBV5-5 to TRBJ2-1; no definite D call. Looked up from germline, CDR1 is SGHKS and CDR2 is YYEKEE (reference sequence). The CDR3 consists of 14 residues. V lost 2 bases and J 5 bases, leaving 11 bases between the germline ends. The CDR3: CASSFPPSDNEQFF. Here the CDR3 DNA reads TGTGCCAGCAGCTTCCCCCCTTCGGACAATGAGCAGTTCTTC.

In the case of this clonotype: Mismatch with germline at one junction end may stem from a read error. The rearrangement uses TRBV12-3 or TRBV12-4 and TRBJ1-5; TRBD1 agrees at 9 bases. CDR3 length: 16 residues. CDR3 in amino acids: CAISQISDRGDQPQHF. The CDR3 region has the DNA TGTGCCATCAGTCAAATCTCGGACAGGGGTGATCAGCCCCAGCACTTT.

The V and J genes are TRBV28 and TRBJ2-1, with a weak D call TRBD2 (6 bases). Germline V gene data show CDR1 as MDHEN and CDR2 as SYDVKM. The CDR3 contains 14 residues. V was clipped by 5 bases and J by 5 bases, with 13 bases between them. The CDR3 region has the DNA TGTGCCAGCAGTGGCGGGACGCCGAACAATGAGCAGTTCTTC. Its translation: CASSGGTPNNEQFF.

The chain employs TRBV9 and TRBJ2-1; D is possibly TRBD1 (6 bases). The CDR3 runs to 13 residues. V lost 3 bases and J 8 bases, leaving 12 bases between the germline ends. In germline, CDR1 is SGDLS, CDR2 YYNGEE. The CDR3 is CASSATGLHEQFF. The CDR3 DNA reads as TGTGCCAGCAGCGCAACAGGGCTCCATGAGCAGTTCTTC.

About this clonotype: One end of the junction is discordant with germline, which a read error may explain. This rearrangement joins TRBV6-5 to TRBJ2-7, with D possibly called TRBD1 or TRBD2 (5 bases each). The CDR3 loop spans 16 amino acids. Germline CDR1 and CDR2: MNHEY and SVGAGI. CDR3 amino acids: CASSYLSQGPNYEHYF. Written as DNA, the CDR3 is TGTGCTAGCAGTTACCTTAGTCAGGGACCTAACTACGAGCACTACTTC.

The V and J genes are TRBV28 and TRBJ2-6; D gene ambiguous. The CDR3 contains 16 residues. The ends were cut back, 2 bases at V and 0 bases at J, with 8 bases in the middle. The germline V gene encodes CDR1 MDHEN and CDR2 SYDVKM. Here the CDR3 reads CASSLARLSGANVLTF. The CDR3 DNA sequence: TGTGCCAGCAGTTTAGCCAGGCTCTCTGGGGCCAACGTCCTGACTTTC.